The 12 T cell receptor beta chains presented below share a single source sample, sequenced in a study of T-cell reconstitution after alpha-beta-depleted transplantation in children. Unique molecular identifiers were used in preparing the TCRbeta library. MiXCR, applied by TCRdb to the PCR reads, yields one record per CDR3 protein. The sample lists approximately 500,000 distinct CDR3 sequences, 27% occurring once. Sequences were derived from PBMCs, sampled before TCRalphabeta/CD19-depleted stem cell transplant. The origin of the receptors is a boy in the first two years of life with Wiskott-Aldrich syndrome, due to receive a stem cell transplant.

CDR3 DNA: TGTGCCGGGAGACTAGACAACTCCTACGAGCAGTACTTC. This encodes CAGRLDNSYEQYF. This chain links TRBV2 with TRBJ2-7, with a tentative D call TRBD2 (6 bases). Germline assignment: CDR1 SNHLY and CDR2 FYNNEI. The V end lost 11 bases, the J end lost 0 bases, and 14 bases lay between the germline ends. The CDR3 spans 13 residues.

The V and J genes are TRBV20-1 and TRBJ1-4; 11 bases line up with TRBD1. This CDR3 is built from 14 residues. The J segment lost 7 bases and the V segment lost 4 bases, leaving 5 bases of the junction unmatched. Germline CDR1 DFQATT, CDR2 SNEGSKA (reference sequence). The CDR3, as DNA: TGCAGTGCTAATTCGGACAGGGGGCGTGAAAAACTGTTTTTT. It encodes CSANSDRGREKLFF.

This clonotype was seen a few times. The chain recombines TRBV5-6 with TRBJ2-5; 7 bases agree with TRBD2. This CDR3 comprises 15 residues. Germline CDR1 is SGHDT and CDR2 is YYEEEE. With 0 bases clipped from V and 7 bases from J, the junction kept 9 bases outside the gene matches. In nucleotides, the CDR3 is TGTGCCAGCAGCTTGGAGCTCGCGGGAGTATCGACCCAGTACTTC. Translated, it gives CASSLELAGVSTQYF.

In nucleotides, the CDR3 is TGTGCCAGCAGTCCTAGGGTTGGCGAGCAGTACTTC. Translated: CASSPRVGEQYF. The chain recombines TRBV12-3 or TRBV12-4 with TRBJ2-7; D is uncertain. The CDR3 spans 12 residues. The ends were cut back, 5 bases at V and 6 bases at J, with 11 bases in the middle.

This chain uses TRBV5-1 with TRBJ2-6, with 7 bases identical to TRBD1. The CDR3 spans 17 residues. The V segment lost 5 bases and the J segment 2 bases; nucleotides outside the gene matches: 10. Germline assignment: CDR1 SGHRS and CDR2 YFSETQ. The CDR3 is CASRATQGLPGANVLTF. CDR3 coding DNA: TGCGCCAGCAGAGCCACACAGGGGCTCCCTGGGGCCAACGTCCTGACTTTC.

This clonotype has more than one count but fewer than ten. V and J are TRBV12-3 or TRBV12-4 and TRBJ2-1; possible D gene TRBD2, 6 bases. There are 15 residues in the CDR3. The V gene lost 5 bases and the J gene lost 2 bases, with 13 bases spanning the gap. CDR3 DNA: TGTGCCAGCAGTCCAACTCGCGGGACCTACAATGAGCAGTTCTTC. Translating gives CASSPTRGTYNEQFF.

This clonotype was seen just once. This chain connects TRBV9 to TRBJ2-1; tentatively, D is TRBD2 (5 bases). CDR3 length: 16 residues. Germline CDR1 is SGDLS and CDR2 is YYNGEE. V lost 0 bases, J lost 0 bases, and 10 bases lay in between. The CDR3, as DNA: TGTGCCAGCAGCGTAGTCGCTAGCCCCTCCTACAATGAGCAGTTCTTC. Encoded protein: CASSVVASPSYNEQFF.

This clonotype was found a few times. This chain links TRBV7-9 with TRBJ2-6; 9 positions agree with TRBD1. Losses at the gene ends were 3 bases for V and 2 bases for J; bases not matched to a gene: 5. This CDR3 comprises 17 residues. In germline, CDR1 is SEHNR, CDR2 FQNEAQ (reference sequence). CDR3 nucleotides: TGTGCCAGCAGCTTGGGACAGGGACTGGCTGGGGCCAACGTCCTGACTTTC. As protein: CASSLGQGLAGANVLTF. The whole variable domain, remainder taken from reference TRBV7-9 and TRBJ2-6, is DTGVSQNPRHKITKRGQNVTFRCDPISEHNRLYWYRQTLGQGPEFLTYFQNEAQLEKSRLLSDRFSAERPKGSFSTLEIQRTEQGDSAMYLCASSLGQGLAGANVLTFGAGSRLTVL.

This clonotype has only a few counts. The chain carries TRBV19 and TRBJ2-5, with unresolved D. Germline CDR1 and CDR2: LNHDA and SQIVND (reference sequence). The CDR3 loop spans 12 amino acids. Trimming cost V 1 base and J 2 bases, with 2 bases left between them. CDR3 amino acids: CASSIGQETQYF. Written as DNA, the CDR3 is TGTGCCAGTAGTATAGGACAAGAGACCCAGTACTTC.

The chain joins TRBV7-9 to TRBJ2-7; perhaps TRBD2 as D (6 bases). Germline V gene data show CDR1 as SEHNR and CDR2 as FQNEAQ (reference sequence). Trimming pared 1 base from V and 0 bases from J, leaving 13 bases between. The CDR3 extends over 16 amino acids. The CDR3 coding sequence is TGTGCCAGCAGCTTAGTGTCGGCGGGGAGCTCCTACGAGCAGTACTTC. Translated: CASSLVSAGSSYEQYF. The full variable domain, completed using reference TRBV7-9 and TRBJ2-7, is DTGVSQNPRHKITKRGQNVTFRCDPISEHNRLYWYRQTLGQGPEFLTYFQNEAQLEKSRLLSDRFSAERPKGSFSTLEIQRTEQGDSAMYLCASSLVSAGSSYEQYFGPGTRLTVT.

This clonotype was detected ten times or more. The J gene is TRBJ1-2, the V gene TRBV10-2; possibly TRBD1 for D (5 bases). Germline CDR1 reads WSHSY; CDR2 reads SAAADI. V dropped 6 bases and J dropped 4 bases, with 9 bases sitting between them. The CDR3 length is 12 residues. In nucleotides, the CDR3 is TGCGCCAGCAGATCCGGGGGCTATGGCTACACCTTC. Translating it yields CASRSGGYGYTF.

This clonotype came up many times. The chain links TRBV10-2 to TRBJ2-7, with a weak D call TRBD1 (7 bases). The germline V and J ends were trimmed by 4 bases and 1 base, with 14 bases remaining between them. Germline V gene sequence: CDR1 WSHSY, CDR2 SAAADI. This CDR3 is 15 amino acids long. CDR3 amino acids: CASSVTGEESYEQYF. Here the CDR3 DNA reads TGCGCCAGCAGTGTAACAGGGGAGGAGTCCTACGAGCAGTACTTC.